This T cell receptor (beta chain) was obtained from a study of blood T cell repertoires in COVID-19. This table comes from immunoSEQ multiplex PCR, and its TCRdb copy is limited to in-frame clones, with some not included. The sample lists about 50,000 clones; 70% to 80% were seen once. Assignment of participants to cohorts was predicated upon participant-reported clinical history. The sequencing sample was made of PBMCs or T cells enriched from blood (not recorded which). This clonotype originated in a woman aged 50 to 65 with acute COVID-19.

The DNA of the CDR3 is TGTGCCAGCAGACTACTGGGACAGGGGATAGGTGGCTACACCTTC. This translates into CASRLLGQGIGGYTF. The chain is built from TRBV3-1 (or the pseudogene TRBV3-2) and TRBJ1-2; 10 bases are a match to TRBD1. The CDR3 contains 15 residues. After removal of 6 bases from V and 7 bases from J, the junction contained 11 bases not matched to a gene. Looked up from germline, CDR1 is LGHDT and CDR2 is YNNKEL (reference sequence).